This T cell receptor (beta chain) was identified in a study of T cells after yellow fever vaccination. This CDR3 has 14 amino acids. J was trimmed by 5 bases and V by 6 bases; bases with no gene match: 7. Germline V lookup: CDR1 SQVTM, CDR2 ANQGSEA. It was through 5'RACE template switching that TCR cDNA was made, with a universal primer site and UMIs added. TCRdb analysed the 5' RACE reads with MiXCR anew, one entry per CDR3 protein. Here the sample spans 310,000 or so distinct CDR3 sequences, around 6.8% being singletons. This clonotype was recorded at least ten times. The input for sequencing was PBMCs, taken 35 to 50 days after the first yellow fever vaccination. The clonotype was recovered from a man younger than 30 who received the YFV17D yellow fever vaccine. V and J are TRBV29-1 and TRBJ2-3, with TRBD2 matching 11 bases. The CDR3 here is CSVIAGGPGDTQYF. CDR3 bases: TGCAGCGTAATAGCGGGGGGGCCGGGAGATACGCAGTATTTT.